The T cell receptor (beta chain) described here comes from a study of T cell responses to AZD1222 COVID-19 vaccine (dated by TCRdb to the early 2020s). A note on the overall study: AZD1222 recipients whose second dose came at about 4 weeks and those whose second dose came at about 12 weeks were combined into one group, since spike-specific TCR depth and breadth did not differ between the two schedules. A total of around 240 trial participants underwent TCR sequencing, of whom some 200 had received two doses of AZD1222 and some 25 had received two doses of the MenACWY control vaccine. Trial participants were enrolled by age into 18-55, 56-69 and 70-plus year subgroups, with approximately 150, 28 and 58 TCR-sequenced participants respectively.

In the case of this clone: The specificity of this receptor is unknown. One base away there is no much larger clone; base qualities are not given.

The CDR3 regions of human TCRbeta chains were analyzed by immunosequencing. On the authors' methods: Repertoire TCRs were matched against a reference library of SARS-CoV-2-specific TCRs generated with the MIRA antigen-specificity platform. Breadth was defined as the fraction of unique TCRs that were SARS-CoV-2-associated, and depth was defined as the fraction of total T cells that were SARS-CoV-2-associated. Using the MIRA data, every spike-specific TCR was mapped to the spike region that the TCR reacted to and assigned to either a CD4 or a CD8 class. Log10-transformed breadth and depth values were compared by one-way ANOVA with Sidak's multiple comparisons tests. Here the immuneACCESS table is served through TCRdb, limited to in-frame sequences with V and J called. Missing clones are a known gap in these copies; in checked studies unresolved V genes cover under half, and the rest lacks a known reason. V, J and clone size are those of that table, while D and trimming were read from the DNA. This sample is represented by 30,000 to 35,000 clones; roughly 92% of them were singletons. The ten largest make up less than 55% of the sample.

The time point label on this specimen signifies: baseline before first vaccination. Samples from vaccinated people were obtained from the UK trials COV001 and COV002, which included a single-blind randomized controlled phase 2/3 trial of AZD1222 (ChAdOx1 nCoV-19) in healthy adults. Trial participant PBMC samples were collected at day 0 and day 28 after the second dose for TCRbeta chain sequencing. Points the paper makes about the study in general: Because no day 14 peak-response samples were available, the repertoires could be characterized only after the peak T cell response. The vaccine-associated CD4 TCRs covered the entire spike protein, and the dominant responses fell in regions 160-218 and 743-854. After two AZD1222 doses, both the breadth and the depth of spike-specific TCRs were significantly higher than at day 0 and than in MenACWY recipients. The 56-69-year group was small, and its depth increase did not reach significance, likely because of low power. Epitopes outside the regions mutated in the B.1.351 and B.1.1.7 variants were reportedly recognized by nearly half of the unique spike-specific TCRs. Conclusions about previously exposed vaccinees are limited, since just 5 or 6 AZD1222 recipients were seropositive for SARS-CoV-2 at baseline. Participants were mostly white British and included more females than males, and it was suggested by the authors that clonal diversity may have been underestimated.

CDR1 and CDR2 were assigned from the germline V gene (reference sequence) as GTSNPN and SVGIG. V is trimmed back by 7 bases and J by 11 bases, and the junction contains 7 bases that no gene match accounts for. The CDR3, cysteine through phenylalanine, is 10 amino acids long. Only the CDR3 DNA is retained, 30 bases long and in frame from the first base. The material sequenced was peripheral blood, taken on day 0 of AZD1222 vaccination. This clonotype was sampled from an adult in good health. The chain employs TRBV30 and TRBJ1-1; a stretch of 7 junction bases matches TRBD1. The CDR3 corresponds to CASGQPNAFF. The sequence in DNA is TGTGCCTCGGGACAGCCAAACGCTTTCTTT.